These 10 T cell receptor beta chains originate from one sample sequenced in a study of blood T cell repertoires in COVID-19. Only in-frame clones appear in the TCRdb table, and some are missing; sequencing was by immunoSEQ multiplex PCR. The table records 30,000 to 50,000 clones, about 87% of them present only once. Sequencing input: peripheral blood. The source is a man in his fifties with active or convalescent COVID-19.

The chain recombines TRBV9 with TRBJ1-2; D not resolved. V dropped 0 bases and J dropped 3 bases, with 12 bases sitting between them. The germline V gene encodes CDR1 SGDLS and CDR2 YYNGEE. The CDR3 loop spans 15 amino acids. CDR3 sequence reads: CASSVEPGGYYGYTF. The CDR3 DNA is TGTGCCAGCAGCGTAGAACCCGGAGGGTACTATGGCTACACCTTC.

The rearrangement uses TRBV3-1 (or the pseudogene TRBV3-2) and TRBJ2-1; D uncertain. This CDR3 is 15 amino acids long. V was cut by 1 base and J by 3 bases, with 10 bases left in between. Germline assignment: CDR1 LGHDT and CDR2 YNNKEL (reference sequence). CDR3 amino acids: CASSQVASNYNEQFF. CDR3 in DNA: TGTGCCAGCAGCCAAGTCGCAAGCAACTACAATGAGCAGTTCTTC.

The chain carries TRBV10-3 and TRBJ1-1; D not certain. The germline V and J ends were trimmed by 0 bases and 11 bases, with 7 bases remaining between them. CDR1 ENHRY and CDR2 SYGVKD come from the germline V gene. The CDR3 has 11 amino acids. In nucleotides, the CDR3 is TGTGCCATCAGTGAGTCGGGAGCGGCTTTCTTT. This encodes CAISESGAAFF.

This clone showed up just once. This chain links TRBV2 with TRBJ1-4, with 7 bases lining up with TRBD1. The CDR3 contains 15 residues. Trimming removed 3 bases from V and 5 bases from J; junction bases left unmatched: 6. CDR1 and CDR2 (germline): SNHLY, FYNNEI. CDR3 in amino acids: CASSEGPGGNEKLFF. CDR3 sequence (DNA): TGTGCCAGCAGTGAGGGGCCAGGGGGGAATGAAAAACTGTTTTTT.

The V call is TRBV27, the J call TRBJ2-7, with 8 bases lining up with TRBD2. This CDR3 region has 15 residues. Germline V lookup: CDR1 MNHEY, CDR2 SMNVEV (reference sequence). V lost 5 bases to trimming and J lost 2 bases; unmatched junction nucleotides: 8. The CDR3 here is CASSDIAGSPYEQYF. Here the CDR3 DNA reads TGTGCCAGCAGTGATATAGCGGGAAGCCCCTACGAGCAGTACTTC.

About this clone: In this CDR3 the conserved last residue, phenylalanine or tryptophan, is missing, so a read error is likely. Because the CDR3's place on the DNA is in doubt, the DNA is left out and the CDR3 is given as listed by TCRdb. This sequence joins TRBV3-1 (or the pseudogene TRBV3-2) and TRBJ1-1. The CDR3 length is 12 residues, termini included. Germline V gene lookup returns CDR1 LGHDT and CDR2 YNNKEL (reference sequence). The CDR3: CASSQVDGGEAL.

V and J are TRBV19 and TRBJ2-3; 9 nucleotides match TRBD1. This CDR3 is built from 14 residues. Germline loops: CDR1 LNHDA, CDR2 SQIVND (reference sequence). V dropped 5 bases and J dropped 4; count of bases not matched to a gene: 4. The CDR3 coding sequence is TGTGCCAGTAGTGACAGGGGGATCCCAGATACGCAGTATTTT. As protein: CASSDRGIPDTQYF.

This clone appeared once. This sequence joins TRBV9 and TRBJ2-1; D is unclear. Per germline, CDR1 SGDLS and CDR2 YYNGEE. Trimming shortened V by 3 bases and J by 8 bases, and 9 bases separated the two germline ends. The CDR3 sequence is 12 residues long. The CDR3 protein is CASSATKDEQFF. CDR3 sequence (DNA): TGTGCCAGCAGCGCCACTAAGGATGAGCAGTTCTTC.

The chain uses TRBV27 and TRBJ1-2, with TRBD1 identical over 7 bases. With V trimmed by 6 bases and J by 6 bases, 7 bases remained unmatched. Germline V gene sequence: CDR1 MNHEY, CDR2 SMNVEV (reference sequence). The CDR3 covers 13 residues. The CDR3 DNA sequence: TGTGCCAGCAGCTCACAGGGGCTTGATGGCTACACCTTC. This gives the protein CASSSQGLDGYTF.

The CDR3 DNA sequence: TGTGCCAGCCTGAGTAGGGGGGGCAGGAGTGGCTACACCTTC. This codes for CASLSRGGRSGYTF. The J gene is TRBJ1-2, the V gene TRBV2; D is possibly TRBD1 (6 bases). CDR1 and CDR2 (germline): SNHLY, FYNNEI. V gave up 8 bases and J gave up 7 bases, with 20 bases separating them. The CDR3 contains 14 residues.